This is a list of T cell receptor beta chains from one sample in a study of cytomegalovirus exposure and HLA in healthy donors. Measured with immunoSEQ multiplex PCR; TCRdb has only the in-frame clones, and not every one. The sample has some 150,000 clones, more than 80% seen once; the top ten hold around 7.7%. The material sequenced was PBMCs. Receptor source: a woman between 25 and 40 years old in good health and CMV-seropositive. The CDR3 runs from the conserved cysteine through the conserved F or W. Fields, in order: J gene, clone size, V gene, D gene, CDR3 DNA, CDR3 protein. A D gene is named only where the DNA matches it firmly. The size of a clone is reported for some rows only, either as once, few or many, or as a class for expanded clones.

TRBJ2-3 | - | TRBV19 | - | TGTGCCAGTAGTCCGAGGGCTAGCACAGATACGCAGTATTTT | CASSPRASTDTQYF
TRBJ1-1 | - | TRBV14 | - | TGTGCCAGCAGCCAGTTCGGGAGGACTGAAGCTTTCTTT | CASSQFGRTEAFF
TRBJ2-7 | - | TRBV7-2 | TRBD1 | TGTGCCAGCAGCTTAGGACAGGGATCGAGGCCCTACGAGCAGTACTTC | CASSLGQGSRPYEQYF
TRBJ1-6 | - | TRBV6-5 | - | TGTGCCAGCAGCCAGGGGTATAATTCACCCCTCCACTTT | CASSQGYNSPLHF
TRBJ1-4 | - | TRBV6-5 | TRBD1 | TGTGCCAGCAGTTCGGTCAGGGGGCGTGAAAAACTGTTTTTT | CASSSVRGREKLFF
TRBJ1-3 | - | TRBV4-2 | TRBD1 | TGTGCCAGCAGCCAAGATGACAGGGCCTTCTCTGGAAACACCATATATTTT | CASSQDDRAFSGNTIYF
TRBJ2-7 | - | TRBV5-1 | TRBD1 | TGCGCCAGCAGCAAGATGACAGGGAACGAGCAGTACTTC | CASSKMTGNEQYF
TRBJ1-6 | - | TRBV6-6 | - | TGTGCCAGCAGCCGTGGGGCTAATTCACCCCTCCACTTT | CASSRGANSPLHF
TRBJ1-4 | - | TRBV28 | TRBD1 | TGTGCCAGCAGTTTAGCCCGGACAGGAGAAAAACTGTTTTTT | CASSLARTGEKLFF
TRBJ2-2 | - | TRBV6-1 | - | TGTGCCAGCAGTGCCCCGCGGTCGAACACCGGGGAGCTGTTTTTT | CASSAPRSNTGELFF
TRBJ2-3 | - | TRBV7-9 | TRBD1 | TGTTCCAGCAGCTCCCTTCCGGCGGGACAGGACAAGCCAACAGATACGCAGTATTTT | CSSSSLPAGQDKPTDTQYF
TRBJ1-4 | once | TRBV5-1 | - | TGCGCCAGCAGCTTCGGGGAGATGAAAGAAAAACTGTTTTTT | CASSFGEMKEKLFF
TRBJ2-1 | - | TRBV4-3 | TRBD2 | TGCGCCAGCAGCCAAGTCGCGGGACTAGCGGGTAATGAGCAGTTCTTC | CASSQVAGLAGNEQFF
TRBJ1-2 | - | TRBV7-3 | - | TGTGCCAGCAGCCCCGAAGGGGTTAACTATGGCTACACCTTC | CASSPEGVNYGYTF
TRBJ2-7 | - | TRBV27 | TRBD1 | TGTGCCAGCAGGCGGGACAGGGGATCCTACGAGCAGTACTTC | CASRRDRGSYEQYF
TRBJ2-2 | - | TRBV29-1 | - | TGCAGCGTTGCAGGGAACACCGGGGAGCTGTTTTTT | CSVAGNTGELFF
TRBJ2-3 | - | TRBV27 | - | TGTGCCAGCAGTTTAACCCCGGACCGGACAGTGAGAGATACGCAGTATTTT | CASSLTPDRTVRDTQYF
TRBJ2-2 | - | TRBV6-5 | - | TGTGCCAGCAGTTACCACTACACCGGGGAGCTGTTTTTT | CASSYHYTGELFF
TRBJ2-7 | - | TRBV6-1 | - | TGTGCCAGCAGTGAGGCCCAGGTTTACACGATCCCCTACGAGCAGTACTTC | CASSEAQVYTIPYEQYF
TRBJ2-7 | few | TRBV4-3 | - | TGCGCCAGCAGCCAACTTCAGGGGAACTCCTACGAGCAGTACTTC | CASSQLQGNSYEQYF
TRBJ1-6 | - | TRBV5-4 | - | TGTGCCAGCAGCTTAGGCGGCCCGAGCTCCTATAATTCACCCCTCCACTTT | CASSLGGPSSYNSPLHF
TRBJ2-5 | - | TRBV5-4 | - | TGTGCCAGCAGACCCGGGGGGCCAAAAGAGACCCAGTACTTC | CASRPGGPKETQYF
TRBJ2-1 | - | TRBV7-2 | - | TGTGCCAGCAGCCCCGGTCCTGGTCGAAAGGAGCAGTTCTTC | CASSPGPGRKEQFF
TRBJ2-7 | - | TRBV4-3 | TRBD2 | TGCGCCAGCAGCCAAGATCCAGCGGGGGAAATTGAGCAGTACTTC | CASSQDPAGEIEQYF
TRBJ1-2 | - | TRBV7-2 | TRBD1 | TGTGCCAGCAGCACACCGGGACAGGAACATGGCTACACCTTC | CASSTPGQEHGYTF
TRBJ1-1 | - | TRBV10-3 | TRBD1 | TGTGCCATCAGACCGCAGACAGGGGCCGATGAAGCTTTCTTT | CAIRPQTGADEAFF
TRBJ2-5 | - | TRBV15 | - | TGTGCCACCAGCAGAGCCAGATCTGGGGGGGCCGGGGGGCGGGAGACCCAGTACTTC | CATSRARSGGAGGRETQYF
TRBJ2-7 | - | TRBV18 | TRBD2 | TGTGCCAGCTCACCCTTGCGGGGGGCCGATTCCGAGCAGTACTTC | CASSPLRGADSEQYF
TRBJ1-2 | - | TRBV7-2 | - | TGTGCCAGCAGCTTAAACAGGATTAACTATGGCTACACCTTC | CASSLNRINYGYTF
TRBJ2-7 | - | TRBV25-1 | - | TGTGCCAGCAGTGATCCTTTCTCGACAGGAGCCTCCTACGAGCAGTACTTC | CASSDPFSTGASYEQYF
TRBJ1-2 | - | TRBV18 | - | TGTGCCAGCTCACCCGAAGCAACAGGGACGGGCTACACCTTC | CASSPEATGTGYTF
TRBJ2-2 | - | TRBV5-6 | - | TGTGCCAGCAGCTTGGGTACAGCCACCGGGGAGCTGTTTTTT | CASSLGTATGELFF
TRBJ2-6 | few | TRBV23-1 | TRBD1 | TGCGCCAGCAGTCGGACAGGGGTCGAATCTGGGGCCAACGTCCTGACTTTC | CASSRTGVESGANVLTF
TRBJ1-2 | - | TRBV4-2 | TRBD1 | TGTGCCAGCAGCCAGACCAGGACAGGGGGTAACTATGGCTACACCTTC | CASSQTRTGGNYGYTF
TRBJ2-7 | - | TRBV5-4 | TRBD2 | TGTGCCAGCAGCTTGATAGGCGGGGGGGAAGGAAGCGAGCAGTACTTC | CASSLIGGGEGSEQYF
TRBJ2-5 | - | TRBV7-9 | - | TGTGCCAGCAGCTCGCCCTACGAGACCCAGTACTTC | CASSSPYETQYF
TRBJ2-1 | - | TRBV5-4 | TRBD2 | TGTGCCAGCAGCTTGGATTATGCGGGGGGGCCCCCCAATGAGCAGTTCTTC | CASSLDYAGGPPNEQFF
TRBJ1-3 | - | TRBV7-9 | - | TGTGCCAGCAGCTCCCGGGAGCAGGGCCCTGGAAACACCATATATTTT | CASSSREQGPGNTIYF
TRBJ1-2 | - | TRBV25-1 | TRBD1 | TGTGCCAGCAGCAAAGGGACAGGGATTGGCTACACCTTC | CASSKGTGIGYTF
TRBJ1-2 | once | TRBV6-6 | - | TGTGCCAGCAGGACACCCGCTGGCTACACCTTC | CASRTPAGYTF
TRBJ2-7 | - | TRBV5-5 | TRBD1 | TGTGCCAGCAGCTTGGAACAGGGGAGCGACGAGCAGTACTTC | CASSLEQGSDEQYF
TRBJ2-1 | once | TRBV5-1 | TRBD2 | TGCGCCAGCAGCTTGGTAGAAGCGGGGGGGCGTTACAATGAGCAGTTCTTC | CASSLVEAGGRYNEQFF
TRBJ2-7 | once | TRBV6-1 | - | TGTGCCAGCAGTGAAAATCCTCGGAGCGAGCAGTACTTC | CASSENPRSEQYF
TRBJ2-1 | - | TRBV13 | - | TGTGCCAGCAGCTTGGGGGCAGGGACGACTGAGCAGTTCTTC | CASSLGAGTTEQFF
TRBJ1-5 | - | TRBV28 | - | TGTGCCAGCAGTTCCCCCGGGCGGGGTCAGCCCCAGCATTTT | CASSSPGRGQPQHF